These 23 T cell receptor beta chains were all obtained from the same sample, sequenced in a study of early T cells in non-severe SARS-CoV-2 infection. TCRdb called the 5' RACE reads again in MiXCR, with one record for every CDR3 protein. The sample includes 87,000 or so distinct CDR3 sequences, around 15% of them seen just once. Source material: whole blood. Receptors originate from an adult who was a healthcare worker with PCR-confirmed SARS-CoV-2 infection or an uninfected control (not recorded which).

The sample holds many counts of this clonotype. The CDR3 is CASSLGYEQYF. CDR3 nucleotide sequence: TGCGCCAGCAGCTTGGGCTACGAGCAGTACTTC. This sequence joins TRBV5-1 and TRBJ2-7; D unclear. This CDR3 has 11 residues. Deletions cut 0 bases from V and 3 bases from J, with 1 base between. CDR1 and CDR2 (germline): SGHRS, YFSETQ.

This clonotype has just a few counts. The chain couples TRBV5-1 to TRBJ1-4; TRBD1 matches at 8 bases. The V segment lost 4 bases and the J segment 7 bases; nucleotides outside the gene matches: 6. The germline CDR1 and CDR2 sequences are SGHRS and YFSETQ. The CDR3 is 14 amino acids. Written as DNA, the CDR3 is TGCGCCAGCAGCCCCGGACAGGGACGTGAAAAACTGTTTTTT. Its translation: CASSPGQGREKLFF.

This clonotype was seen only a few times. The chain combines TRBV20-1 with TRBJ2-7; D may be TRBD1 or TRBD2 (5 bases each). Germline values: CDR1 DFQATT, CDR2 SNEGSKA (reference sequence). The CDR3 sequence is 16 residues long. The DNA of the CDR3 is TGCAGCCCCATGGGGAGACAGTCAGGGTATTACTACGAGCAGTACTTC. This sequence encodes CSPMGRQSGYYYEQYF.

The chain employs TRBV20-1 and TRBJ1-2, with TRBD1 identical over 7 bases. With 1 base clipped from V and 0 bases from J, the junction kept 8 bases outside the gene matches. The V gene's germline CDR1 is DFQATT and CDR2 SNEGSKA (reference sequence). The CDR3 extends over 16 amino acids. The CDR3 reads CSARVTGRGSNYGYTF. CDR3 DNA sequence: TGCAGTGCTAGAGTGACAGGGAGAGGTTCTAACTATGGCTACACCTTC.

The gene calls are TRBV4-3 and TRBJ1-1, with D tentatively TRBD1 (5 bases). V was cut by 0 bases and J by 5 bases, with 7 bases left in between. The CDR3 totals 13 residues. The germline gives CDR1 LGHNA, CDR2 YSLEER. The CDR3 sequence: CASSQDRGTEAFF. For the CDR3, the DNA is TGCGCCAGCAGCCAAGATCGGGGGACTGAAGCTTTCTTT.

This sequence joins TRBV6-2 or TRBV6-3 and TRBJ2-3; no reliable D call. Trimming left V 6 bases short and J 3 bases short, with 13 bases between. The CDR3 is 14 residues long. Germline V gene lookup returns CDR1 MNHEY and CDR2 SVGEGT. The CDR3 protein is CASRSVRLTDTQYF. The CDR3 DNA reads as TGTGCCAGCAGATCAGTCAGGTTGACAGATACGCAGTATTTT.

This clonotype was seen only a few times. The J gene is TRBJ2-7, the V gene TRBV7-9; TRBD1 or TRBD2 may be the D gene (6 bases each). V shed 5 bases and J shed 7 bases, with 18 bases lying between them. The CDR3 has 14 amino acids. CDR1 is SEHNR and CDR2 is FQNEAQ in the germline V gene (reference sequence). The CDR3 spells CASSPNWGAGEQYF. In nucleotides, the CDR3 is TGTGCCAGCAGCCCCAACTGGGGGGCAGGAGAGCAGTACTTC.

This clonotype was seen ten or more times. The genes are TRBV27 and TRBJ1-2; tentatively, D is TRBD1 (6 bases). There are 16 residues in the CDR3. Germline V CDR1 and CDR2: MNHEY, SMNVEV (reference sequence). V shed 2 bases and J shed 0 bases, with 13 bases lying between them. CDR3 amino acids: CASSLRGYGANYGYTF. CDR3 DNA sequence: TGTGCCAGCAGTTTAAGGGGGTACGGAGCTAACTATGGCTACACCTTC.

This clonotype showed up just a few times. The V call is TRBV9, the J call TRBJ2-3, with D possibly being TRBD2 (5 bases). Between the trimmed V and J ends, which lost 0 bases and 3 bases, there was a span of 11 bases. The germline V gene encodes CDR1 SGDLS and CDR2 YYNGEE. CDR3 length equals 15 residues. CDR3 sequence reads: CASSVASRVTDTQYF. In DNA form, the CDR3 reads TGTGCCAGCAGCGTAGCTAGCCGGGTAACAGATACGCAGTATTTT.

The J gene is TRBJ1-5, the V gene TRBV6-2 or TRBV6-3; no firm D call. The V and J ends lost 7 bases and 0 bases respectively, with 13 bases between them. CDR1 and CDR2 (germline): MNHEY, SVGEGT. This CDR3 is built from 15 residues. The CDR3 DNA follows: TGTGCCAGCATTGGTAACAGCTATAGCAATCAGCCCCAGCATTTT. As protein: CASIGNSYSNQPQHF.

This clonotype was observed a handful of times. The chain is built from TRBV10-1 and TRBJ1-5; D may be TRBD1 (6 bases). V was clipped by 6 bases and J by 3 bases, with 21 bases between them. Germline loops: CDR1 WNHNN, CDR2 SYGVQD (reference sequence). The CDR3 contains 17 residues. CDR3 nucleotide sequence: TGCGCCAGCAGATCTTTACCGGGACACAACTCCAATCAGCCCCAGCATTTT. Amino acids: CASRSLPGHNSNQPQHF.

The gene calls are TRBV7-8 and TRBJ1-1; 7 nucleotides align to TRBD1. V was clipped by 5 bases and J by 0 bases; unmatched bases: 18. Germline lookup yields CDR1 SGHVS and CDR2 FQNEAQ. The CDR3 consists of 19 residues. In nucleotides, the CDR3 is TGTGCCAGCAGCCTCAGACAGGGCTGGAGTTATGACATGAACACTGAAGCTTTCTTT. Its protein product is CASSLRQGWSYDMNTEAFF.

The rearrangement links TRBV15 to TRBJ2-3; TRBD2 matches 8 bases. This CDR3 spans 18 amino acids. Per the germline V gene, CDR1 is LNHNV and CDR2 is YYDKDF (reference sequence). Trimming took 5 bases from V and 1 from J; bases not matched to a gene: 14. CDR3 DNA: TGTGCCACCAGCCCGACGGGGGGGGGTCTGTTCGGCACAGATACGCAGTATTTT. Its protein is CATSPTGGGLFGTDTQYF. Drawing the rest from reference TRBV15 and TRBJ2-3, the complete variable domain is DAMVIQNPRYQVTQFGKPVTLSCSQTLNHNVMYWYQQKSSQAPKLLFHYYDKDFNNEADTPDNFQSRRPNTSFCFLDIRSPGLGDTAMYLCATSPTGGGLFGTDTQYFGPGTRLTVL.

This clonotype occurred many times. V usage is TRBV20-1 and J usage is TRBJ2-5, with TRBD2 matching 7 bases. Germline CDR1 and CDR2: DFQATT and SNEGSKA (reference sequence). This CDR3 has 14 residues. The V segment lost 2 bases and the J segment 0 bases; nucleotides outside the gene matches: 3. CDR3 DNA sequence: TGCAGTGCTAGAACGGGGGGATACCAAGAGACCCAGTACTTC. Translation gives CSARTGGYQETQYF.

The chain links TRBV5-6 to TRBJ2-7; D remains unclear. Trimming cost V 4 bases and J 4 bases, with 18 bases left between them. CDR3 length: 15 residues. Germline loops: CDR1 SGHDT, CDR2 YYEEEE. The DNA of the CDR3 is TGTGCCAGCAGCCTCCTCCGGACCTTCTTTTACGAGCAGTACTTC. Its translation: CASSLLRTFFYEQYF. Variable domain in full (rest from reference TRBV5-6 and TRBJ2-7): DAGVTQSPTHLIKTRGQQVTLRCSPKSGHDTVSWYQQALGQGPQFIFQYYEEEERQRGNFPDRFSGHQFPNYSSELNVNALLLGDSALYLCASSLLRTFFYEQYFGPGTRLTVT.

This clonotype was found a few times. The CDR3 here is CASSQDAGLRRAFF. The CDR3 region has the DNA TGTGCCAGCAGCCAAGATGCAGGGTTAAGGAGGGCTTTCTTT. The chain recombines TRBV3-1 with TRBJ1-1, with D possibly matching TRBD1 (5 bases). Germline assignment: CDR1 LGHDT and CDR2 YNNKEL (reference sequence). CDR3 length: 14 amino acids. Trimming removed 0 bases from V and 11 bases from J, with 16 bases in between.

This clonotype was seen more than once but under ten times. V gene TRBV12-3 or TRBV12-4 combines with J gene TRBJ1-5; no clear D. The V end lost 5 bases, the J end lost 7 bases, and 12 bases lay between the germline ends. This CDR3 has 13 amino acids. CDR3 in DNA: TGTGCCAGCAGTCCTGTACCCGGGCAGCCCCAGCATTTT. Its protein product is CASSPVPGQPQHF.

The chain recombines TRBV5-6 with TRBJ2-2; maybe TRBD1 (5 bases). Germline V gene data show CDR1 as SGHDT and CDR2 as YYEEEE. Trimming pared 4 bases from V and 0 bases from J, leaving 13 bases between. The length of the CDR3 is 16 residues. This CDR3 is CASSRDRVPNTGELFF. The CDR3, as DNA: TGTGCCAGCAGCCGTGACAGAGTACCGAACACCGGGGAGCTGTTTTTT.

J is TRBJ2-7 and V is TRBV4-3; D remains unclear. The ends were cut back, 0 bases at V and 4 bases at J, with 7 bases in the middle. Per the germline V gene, CDR1 is LGHNA and CDR2 is YSLEER. This CDR3 has 13 residues. In nucleotides, the CDR3 is TGCGCCAGCAGCCAAGATAGTGGGTACGAGCAGTACTTC. Its translation is CASSQDSGYEQYF.

This clonotype has ten or more counts. The chain is built from TRBV6-2 or TRBV6-3 and TRBJ2-7; no firm D call. With 2 bases removed from V and 2 bases from J, the gap between germline ends came to 10 bases. From germline, CDR1 is MNHEY and CDR2 SVGEGT. The CDR3 extends over 14 amino acids. In nucleotides, the CDR3 is TGTGCCAGCAGTTACCGGGCCACTCCCTACGAGCAGTACTTC. Amino acid sequence: CASSYRATPYEQYF.

Written as DNA, the CDR3 is TGTGCCAGCAGCGCGTACACAGGCCACCCCGGATACAATGAGCAGTTCTTC. Encoded protein: CASSAYTGHPGYNEQFF. This chain joins TRBV9 and TRBJ2-1; D possibly corresponds to TRBD1 (5 bases). Trimming took off 3 bases at V and 4 bases at J, with 20 bases between the two ends. CDR3 length equals 17 residues. The V gene's germline CDR1 is SGDLS and CDR2 YYNGEE.

This clonotype was counted at least ten times. The rearrangement links TRBV20-1 to TRBJ2-4, with 8 bases identical to TRBD1. Per the germline V gene, CDR1 is DFQATT and CDR2 is SNEGSKA (reference sequence). V shed 6 bases and J 9 bases; nucleotides not matched to a gene: 10. The CDR3 loop spans 13 amino acids. DNA for the CDR3: TGCAGTGCCATCACGGGACAGGCGGGCATTCAGTACTTC. Translation: CSAITGQAGIQYF.

This clonotype has only a few counts. V and J are TRBV9 and TRBJ1-1, with a weak D call TRBD1 (6 bases). The CDR3 runs to 13 residues. With 3 bases removed from V and 3 bases from J, the gap between germline ends came to 9 bases. Germline V gives CDR1 SGDLS, CDR2 YYNGEE. The CDR3: CASSETGYTEAFF. The CDR3 DNA reads TGTGCCAGCAGCGAAACAGGGTACACTGAAGCTTTCTTT. Looking up the rest from reference TRBV9 and TRBJ1-1 gives the full variable domain: DSGVTQTPKHLITATGQRVTLRCSPRSGDLSVYWYQQSLDQGLQFLIQYYNGEERAKGNILERFSAQQFPDLHSELNLSSLELGDSALYFCASSETGYTEAFFGQGTRLTVV.